The rows below give T cell receptor beta chains drawn from one sample of a study of blood T cell repertoires in COVID-19. Produced via immunoSEQ multiplex PCR; TCRdb's table is partial and in-frame only. The table includes more than 85,000 clones, roughly 84% detected once. The sequenced sample was peripheral blood. The receptor set was obtained from a human donor in a cohort sampled during active COVID-19. Both conserved end residues are part of each CDR3. A D gene is named only where the DNA matches it firmly. Clone size is stated in some rows and not others, as once, few, many or a class when expanded.

cdr3_length d_call j_call v_call clone_size cdr3_aa cdr3_nt
15 . TRBJ1-1 TRBV3-1/TRBV3-2 . CASSQGQDKKAEAFF TGTGCCAGCAGCCAAGGACAGGACAAGAAAGCTGAAGCTTTCTTT
16 TRBD2 TRBJ2-1 TRBV7-7 . CASSWGLAGAPQEQFF TGTGCTAGCAGCTGGGGACTAGCGGGGGCCCCACAAGAGCAGTTCTTC
15 TRBD1 TRBJ2-3 TRBV7-2 . CASSPRNGQGIAQYF TGTGCCAGCAGCCCCAGAAATGGACAGGGAATCGCGCAGTATTTT
14 . TRBJ1-4 TRBV15 . CATSRDSQGEKLFF TGTGCCACCAGCAGAGATAGTCAGGGAGAAAAACTGTTTTTT
16 TRBD2 TRBJ2-3 TRBV7-2 . CASSLASGTSTDTQYF TGTGCCAGCAGCTTAGCAAGCGGGACTAGCACAGATACGCAGTATTTT
14 TRBD1 TRBJ2-7 TRBV4-2 once CASSRDRGRGEQYF TGTGCCAGCAGCCGGGACAGGGGGCGCGGCGAGCAGTACTTC
15 . TRBJ1-1 TRBV7-9 . CASSSSMRRRGEAFF TGTGCCAGCAGCTCCTCCATGAGGCGGAGGGGCGAAGCTTTCTTT
15 . TRBJ2-7 TRBV7-9 . CASRAPTGTGYEQYF TGTGCCAGCAGGGCCCCCACGGGTACGGGATACGAGCAGTACTTC
15 TRBD2 TRBJ2-5 TRBV7-2 . CASSLGTSGGETQYF TGTGCCAGCAGCTTGGGGACTAGCGGGGGCGAGACCCAGTACTTC
16 . TRBJ2-3 TRBV5-1 . CASSPQWEMWTDTQYF TGCGCCAGCAGCCCTCAGTGGGAGATGTGGACAGATACGCAGTATTTT
14 . TRBJ2-1 TRBV19 . CASSWQSSYNEQFF TGTGCCAGTAGTTGGCAAAGCTCCTACAATGAGCAGTTCTTC
15 TRBD1 TRBJ2-5 TRBV28 . CASSVGQAEAETQYF TGTGCCAGCAGTGTGGGACAGGCCGAGGCGGAGACCCAGTACTTC
16 TRBD2 TRBJ2-5 TRBV7-2 . CASSMGLAGLLETQYF TGTGCCAGCAGCATGGGACTAGCGGGGCTGTTGGAGACCCAGTACTTC
15 TRBD2 TRBJ2-5 TRBV7-7 . CASSASGGQRETQYF TGTGCTAGCAGCGCCTCGGGGGGGCAGCGGGAGACCCAGTACTTC
15 TRBD2 TRBJ2-1 TRBV18 . CASSPTQRGAGEQFF TGTGCCAGCTCACCAACCCAGCGGGGGGCCGGTGAGCAGTTCTTC
14 TRBD1 TRBJ2-7 TRBV27 . CASSYFGTAYEQYF TGTGCCAGCAGCTACTTCGGGACAGCCTACGAGCAGTACTTC